This T cell receptor beta chain was obtained from a study of identical twins. Findings of the study overall: Whereas memory repertoires showed no such difference, abundant cord blood beta clonotypes carried fewer insertions. Twin pairs had excess sharing that was weaker in beta out-of-frame sequences. The study based its conclusions on cross-sectional statistical analysis and did not follow the same donors.

Germline CDR1 reads SGHRS; CDR2 reads YFSETQ. The CDR3 runs 14 residues. V was clipped by 5 bases and J by 7 bases, with 16 bases between them. Only a few counts were recorded for this clonotype. As yet, its antigen is unknown. TCRdb itself ran the 5' RACE reads through MiXCR, one entry per CDR3 protein. The sample lists some 500,000 distinct CDR3 sequences, 14% occurring once. Healthy Caucasians were all of the donors. The same sample was also studied in work on yellow fever vaccine responses in identical twins.

This sequence was found in a woman aged 18 to 35 in good health. What was sequenced was CD4+ T cells sorted from blood. The genes are TRBV5-1 and TRBJ2-4; the D call may be TRBD1 or TRBD2 (5 bases each). This chain's CDR3 is CASSSSPGPNIQYF. The CDR3, as DNA: TGCGCCAGCAGTTCCTCGCCGGGACCGAACATTCAGTACTTC.